A single TCR beta chain is shown here with its context. The antigen it recognizes is unknown. Qualities for individual bases were not recorded, and no much larger clone is one base off. The data were taken from a study of PD-L1 blockade in urothelial cancer listed by TCRdb under 2017. Notes on the research overall: All patients started therapy around 2014 and received atezolizumab 1,200 mg intravenously every 3 weeks. About 85% of the roughly 29 patients were males with bladder-origin urothelial cancer, and about two thirds of the roughly 30 reported a prior smoking history. Patients had an ECOG performance status of 0 or 1 and had received between 0 and 3 prior chemotherapy regimens. Blood samples were analyzed at 3 weeks after treatment start (second dose) and at 6 weeks after treatment start. Blood samples gave a median of roughly 150,000 T cells and approximately 80,000 unique TCRs, with a median clonality of approximately 0.078. The study was an exploratory multi-omic analysis of somatic, immune and clinical correlates of response to PD-L1 blockade with atezolizumab in urothelial cancer. TCR sequencing covered pretreatment tumor samples and matched, serially collected peripheral blood taken before and after atezolizumab treatment. Durable clinical benefit meant progression-free survival longer than 6 months, and TCR features were also tested against progression-free and overall survival. Whole exome sequencing and RNA sequencing of pretreatment tumors were performed alongside TCR sequencing in the same patients. About 10 patients reached durable clinical benefit, while some 19 patients did not. Pretreatment blood TCR-seq was available for about 28 patients, at least one posttreatment blood collection was obtained for approximately 25 patients, and tumor TCR-seq was available for approximately 25 patients.

The cohort included 25 to 30 patients with locally advanced or metastatic urothelial carcinoma who were treated at Memorial Sloan Kettering on a trial protocol. Peripheral blood mononuclear cells were collected pretreatment and during treatment, with between 1 and 8 total time points per patient. The Qiagen DNeasy Blood extraction kit was used to purify genomic DNA from total PBMCs and tumor samples. Collected pretreatment and during treatment, PBMCs were isolated and stored as previously described. The paper's findings and limits, for the study overall: A pretreatment peripheral blood TCR clonality below the median was linked to improved progression-free and overall survival. Among patients with durable benefit, tumor-associated TCR clones showed greater expansion in peripheral blood 3 weeks after treatment started (n ≈ 21, p = 0.022). Because of the small sample size (n ≈ 31) and the many exploratory analyses performed, the results are intended to be regarded as hypothesis-generating.

V was cut back by 5 bases and J by 2 bases, leaving a gap of 16 bases between them. CDR1 and CDR2 (LNHDA, SQIVND) derive from the germline V gene (reference sequence). The CDR3, from cysteine to phenylalanine, totals 15 residues. The DNA shown is the 45-base CDR3, in frame from base 1. Each PCR received spiked-in synthetic TCR analog templates so that absolute template abundance could be estimated from read counts. TCRbeta CDR3 regions were amplified from genomic DNA with bias-controlled V and J gene primers using the immunoSEQ assay. Sequencing of rearranged TCRbeta segments was performed at approximately 20X coverage. Regarding the original processing steps: Clustering was used to correct sequencing errors, and CDR3s were annotated against IMGT so that V, D and J genes could be assigned. Downstream analyses used only productive TCRbeta rearrangements and left out out-of-frame or stop-codon sequences. To compute clonality, Shannon entropy was normalized by the log of the number of unique productive sequences and then subtracted from one. Clones differing between time points or between blood and tumor were identified by Fisher's exact test with Benjamini-Hochberg correction at adjusted p below 0.01. The source is immuneACCESS, and TCRdb retained only in-frame sequences with V and J called. Part of the clones is not carried over; for the studies checked, unresolved V genes explain less than half of this, and the remainder is unexplained. The D gene and trimming were derived from the DNA, and the V and J assignments and clone size from that table. Present in this sample are 45,000 to 50,000 clones, 70% to 90% of which were seen just once. 3.9% of the sample rests with the top ten.

The chain is made from TRBV19 and TRBJ2-7, with no confident D gene call. Sequenced material: PBMCs, taken around atezolizumab (anti-PD-L1) treatment. The TCR comes from a man older than 75 with urothelial cancer. At the DNA level, the sequence is TGTGCCAGTAGTCCCAGGTATCAAAGTGCCTACGAGCAGTACTTC. Its translation reads: CASSPRYQSAYEQYF.